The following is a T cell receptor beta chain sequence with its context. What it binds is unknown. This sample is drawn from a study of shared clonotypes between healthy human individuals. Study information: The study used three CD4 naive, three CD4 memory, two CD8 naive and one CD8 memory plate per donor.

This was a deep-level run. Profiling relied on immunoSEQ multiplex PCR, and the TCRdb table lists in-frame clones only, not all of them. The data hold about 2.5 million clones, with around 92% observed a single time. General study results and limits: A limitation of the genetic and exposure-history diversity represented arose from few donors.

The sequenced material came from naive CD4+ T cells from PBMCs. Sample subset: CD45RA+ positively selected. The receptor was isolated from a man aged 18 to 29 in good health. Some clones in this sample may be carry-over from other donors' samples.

As DNA, the CDR3 is TGTGCCAGCAGCGTCGGACCACAATCCTACGAGCAGTACTTC. Protein product: CASSVGPQSYEQYF. The rearrangement uses TRBV7-3 and TRBJ2-7; D uncertain. CDR3 length equals 14 residues. Trimming removed 5 bases from V and 1 base from J, with 12 bases in between. Germline V gives CDR1 SGHTA, CDR2 FQGTGA.